The source of this T cell receptor (beta chain) is a study of T cell changes during pregnancy in multiple sclerosis. Using immunoSEQ multiplex PCR, the repertoire was profiled, and TCRdb retains in-frame clones only, with some absent. The sample gives approximately 46,000 clones, about 90% of which show up once; approximately 4.9% is in the top ten. V was pared by 5 bases and J by 10 bases, with 18 bases between. CDR3 length: 15 amino acids. Germline CDR1 reads MDHEN; CDR2 reads SYDVKM. V is TRBV28 and J is TRBJ1-6; possibly TRBD1 for D (5 bases). This specimen was peripheral blood, taken after pregnancy. The clonotype originates from a female donor in good health, enrolled as a control in a pregnancy study. CDR3 region: CASSTREGRRSPLHF. DNA of the CDR3: TGTGCCAGCAGTACCAGAGAGGGGAGGAGATCACCCCTCCACTTT. Full variable domain (rest looked up from reference TRBV28 and TRBJ1-6): DVKVTQSSRYLVKRTGEKVFLECVQDMDHENMFWYRQDPGLGLRLIYFSYDVKMKEKGDIPEGYSVSREKKERFSLILESASTNQTSMYLCASSTREGRRSPLHFGNGTRLTVT.